The 32 T cell receptor beta chains below come from one sample, sequenced in a study of patients and donors after allogeneic stem cell transplantation. TCRdb independently ran MiXCR on the RT-PCR reads; one entry per CDR3 protein. Among 920,000 or so distinct CDR3 sequences listed, about a sixth were seen once. What was sequenced was blood, either unsorted or a sorted T cell fraction (not recorded which). The source of these receptors is a human donor who was either an allogeneic HSCT recipient or a stem cell or donor lymphocyte infusion donor (not recorded which). It is not recorded whose cells these are; they may come from a transplant donor.

The chain combines TRBV5-6 with TRBJ1-2, with D possibly matching TRBD1 (5 bases). Germline V gives CDR1 SGHDT, CDR2 YYEEEE. V lost 7 bases and J 8 bases, leaving 21 bases between the germline ends. This CDR3 is 14 amino acids long. The CDR3 nucleotides read TGTGCCAGCTCGCCTCGGGGCCGCGCCGACGGCTACACCTTC. This sequence encodes CASSPRGRADGYTF.

The table lists this clonotype with many counts. The V call is TRBV7-9, the J call TRBJ1-1; 8 bases fit TRBD1. The V gene end was trimmed by 3 bases and the J gene end by 0 bases; junction bases not matched to a gene: 3. This CDR3 spans 15 amino acids. CDR1 is SEHNR and CDR2 is FQNEAQ in the germline V gene (reference sequence). The CDR3 bases are TGTGCCAGCAGCTTTACGGACAGGGTGAACACTGAAGCTTTCTTT. Its protein is CASSFTDRVNTEAFF.

This clonotype was seen a handful of times. The chain carries TRBV7-9 and TRBJ2-4; maybe TRBD2 (6 bases). The CDR3 length is 16 residues. CDR1 and CDR2 from the germline V gene are SEHNR and FQNEAQ (reference sequence). The V and J ends lost 5 bases and 8 bases respectively, with 22 bases between them. CDR3 coding DNA: TGTGCCAGCAGCCTAACAGGAGGCGGGAAGGTAGACATTCAGTACTTC. Encoded protein: CASSLTGGGKVDIQYF.

This clonotype has a handful of counts. The rearrangement uses TRBV7-6 and TRBJ1-1; D not resolved. The CDR3 is 18 residues long. V lost 1 base and J lost 0, with 18 bases in between. The germline V gene has CDR1 SGHVS and CDR2 FNYEAQ. The CDR3 loop is CASSLDIELGDLNTEAFF. CDR3 in DNA: TGTGCCAGCAGCTTAGATATTGAGTTAGGAGACTTGAACACTGAAGCTTTCTTT. The whole variable domain, remainder taken from reference TRBV7-6 and TRBJ1-1, is GAGVSQSPRYKVTKRGQDVALRCDPISGHVSLYWYRQALGQGPEFLTYFNYEAQQDKSGLPNDRFSAERPEGSISTLTIQRTEQRDSAMYRCASSLDIELGDLNTEAFFGQGTRLTVV.

The chain joins TRBV14 to TRBJ2-1; weak D call: TRBD1 (6 bases). The CDR3 contains 16 residues. Germline V gene lookup returns CDR1 SGHDN and CDR2 FVKESK. V lost 5 bases and J lost 4, with 18 bases in between. This CDR3 is CASSGPSRTAYNEQFF. The DNA for the CDR3 is TGTGCCAGCAGCGGTCCATCGAGGACAGCTTACAATGAGCAGTTCTTC.

V usage is TRBV11-1 and J usage is TRBJ2-1; no clear D gene. This CDR3 spans 11 amino acids. Germline V gene data show CDR1 as SGHAT and CDR2 as FQDESV (reference sequence). Trimming removed 7 bases at V and 10 bases at J, with 11 bases between. The CDR3 here is CASNHNNEQFF. CDR3 nucleotide sequence: TGTGCCAGCAACCACAATAACGAGCAGTTCTTC.

This clonotype appeared many times. This rearrangement joins TRBV20-1 to TRBJ1-4; TRBD1 is a possible D gene (6 bases). V was cut by 6 bases and J by 7 bases, with 12 bases left in between. CDR3 length equals 12 residues. In germline, CDR1 is DFQATT, CDR2 SNEGSKA (reference sequence). The CDR3 loop reads CSATEGGEKLFF. In nucleotides, the CDR3 is TGCAGTGCGACGGAGGGGGGTGAAAAACTGTTTTTT.

This clonotype was counted only a few times. V and J are TRBV5-1 and TRBJ1-6, with D possibly TRBD1 on 6 matching bases. V lost 4 bases and J lost 8, with 16 bases in between. The V gene's germline CDR1 is SGHRS and CDR2 YFSETQ. The CDR3 totals 15 residues. The CDR3 region has the DNA TGCGCCAGCAGCGGGACCACAGGGATGGATTCACCCCTCCACTTT. Protein product: CASSGTTGMDSPLHF.

This clonotype was found a few times. V usage is TRBV4-3 and J usage is TRBJ1-1; unclear D gene. The CDR3 is 13 residues long. V lost 0 bases and J 4 bases, leaving 6 bases between the germline ends. Germline V CDR1 and CDR2: LGHNA, YSLEER. This CDR3 reads CASSQDFSTEAFF. The CDR3 DNA follows: TGCGCCAGCAGCCAAGATTTCAGCACTGAAGCTTTCTTT.

V is TRBV9 and J is TRBJ1-5; the D is unclear. V lost 0 bases to trimming and J lost 6 bases, with 10 bases between them. The CDR3 consists of 14 residues. Germline lookup yields CDR1 SGDLS and CDR2 YYNGEE. As DNA, the CDR3 is TGTGCCAGCAGCGTAGGGTCTTCGGTTCAGCCCCAGCATTTT. Translating gives CASSVGSSVQPQHF.

This chain joins TRBV7-8 and TRBJ1-6, with 7 bases aligning to TRBD1. V lost 5 bases, J lost 7 bases, and 5 bases stayed unmatched. The CDR3 contains 14 residues. CDR1 and CDR2 from the germline V gene are SGHVS and FQNEAQ. CDR3 coding DNA: TGTGCCAGCAGCGTGGGACAGCCGAATTCACCCCTCCACTTT. Translated: CASSVGQPNSPLHF.

The chain has TRBV5-1 and TRBJ2-1; TRBD1 aligns across 7 bases. The germline gives CDR1 SGHRS, CDR2 YFSETQ. V lost 6 bases and J lost 3; bases outside the gene matches: 12. The CDR3 has 16 residues. This chain's CDR3 is CASTRQTGQFYNEQFF. CDR3 DNA sequence: TGCGCCAGCACCCGACAGACAGGGCAGTTCTACAATGAGCAGTTCTTC.

This chain uses TRBV7-6 with TRBJ1-4; D is unresolved. Germline V gives CDR1 SGHVS, CDR2 FNYEAQ. CDR3 length equals 15 residues. Trimming removed 5 bases at V and 1 base at J, with 11 bases between. The CDR3 nucleotides are TGTGCCAGCAGCCCCTCTATAAGAACTAATGAAAAACTGTTTTTT. Translation: CASSPSIRTNEKLFF.

A few counts support this clonotype. This chain links TRBV19 with TRBJ2-7; no clear D gene. Germline values: CDR1 LNHDA, CDR2 SQIVND (reference sequence). CDR3 length: 13 residues. Trimming pared 4 bases from V and 2 bases from J, leaving 9 bases between. CDR3 DNA: TGTGCCAGTAGTAATGCGGTTGCCTACGAGCAGTACTTC. This encodes CASSNAVAYEQYF.

This clonotype has only a few counts. The chain combines TRBV5-6 with TRBJ1-5; tentatively, D is TRBD1 (5 bases). Germline loops: CDR1 SGHDT, CDR2 YYEEEE. V was trimmed by 0 bases and J by 8 bases, leaving 15 bases between them. This CDR3 is built from 15 residues. The CDR3 sequence is CASSLAVKGREPQHF. The DNA for the CDR3 is TGTGCCAGCAGCTTGGCCGTGAAGGGCAGGGAGCCCCAGCATTTT.

This clonotype was seen more than once but under ten times. The chain recombines TRBV5-1 with TRBJ2-3, with unresolved D. V was pared by 2 bases and J by 5 bases, with 18 bases between. The CDR3 runs to 16 residues. Germline V gene lookup returns CDR1 SGHRS and CDR2 YFSETQ. Written as DNA, the CDR3 is TGCGCCAGCAGCTTAACCCTGGCGTCCGGTGGAGATACGCAGTATTTT. Encoded protein: CASSLTLASGGDTQYF.

The chain joins TRBV6-1 to TRBJ2-7; no clear D. The V and J ends lost 6 bases and 2 bases respectively, with 17 bases between them. CDR1 is MNHNS, CDR2 SASEGT, per germline. This CDR3 spans 15 amino acids. CDR3 region: CASRDPTRATYEQYF. CDR3 coding DNA: TGTGCCAGCAGAGACCCTACAAGGGCCACCTACGAGCAGTACTTC.

The chain couples TRBV3-1 to TRBJ2-3, with D possibly TRBD2 on 6 matching bases. CDR3 size: 17 residues. V lost 1 base and J lost 4, with 18 bases in between. Germline CDR1 reads LGHDT; CDR2 reads YNNKEL (reference sequence). The CDR3 loop reads CASSQVTAGAPPDTQYF. The CDR3 region has the DNA TGTGCCAGCAGCCAAGTTACAGCGGGTGCTCCCCCAGATACGCAGTATTTT.

This clonotype was counted only a few times. The chain employs TRBV5-6 and TRBJ2-1; D is unclear. The CDR3 runs 15 residues. Trimming left V 1 base short and J 1 base short, with 9 bases between. Germline lookup yields CDR1 SGHDT and CDR2 YYEEEE. The DNA for the CDR3 is TGTGCCAGCAGCTTGCCCCCCCTATCCTACAATGAGCAGTTCTTC. Translated, it gives CASSLPPLSYNEQFF.

There are a few counts of this clonotype. The chain uses TRBV3-1 and TRBJ2-7; 9 bases agree with TRBD2. Looked up from germline, CDR1 is LGHDT and CDR2 is YNNKEL (reference sequence). After removal of 2 bases from V and 4 bases from J, the junction contained 3 bases not matched to a gene. The CDR3 spans 14 residues. The CDR3: CASSQHSGSYEQYF. The DNA for the CDR3 is TGTGCCAGCAGCCAACATAGCGGGAGTTACGAGCAGTACTTC.

This clonotype has only a few counts. The chain is built from TRBV20-1 and TRBJ2-1, with D perhaps TRBD2 (7 bases). CDR3 length: 16 residues. In germline, CDR1 is DFQATT, CDR2 SNEGSKA (reference sequence). V was pared by 0 bases and J by 1 base, with 13 bases between. The CDR3, as DNA: TGCAGTGCTAGAGATTTGGGGGGGCCATCCTACAATGAGCAGTTCTTC. Translation gives CSARDLGGPSYNEQFF.

This chain links TRBV20-1 with TRBJ2-5; no clear D gene. CDR1 and CDR2 (germline): DFQATT, SNEGSKA (reference sequence). The CDR3 spans 14 residues. Trimming stripped 2 bases from V and 1 base from J, with 11 bases between. The CDR3 DNA follows: TGCAGTGCTAGACGGCGACTCACCCAAGAGACCCAGTACTTC. Encoded protein: CSARRRLTQETQYF.

The chain is built from TRBV12-3 or TRBV12-4 and TRBJ1-5; D is perhaps TRBD1 (6 bases). Deletions cut 6 bases from V and 0 bases from J, with 12 bases between. The CDR3 covers 15 residues. CDR3 loop: CASRLQGYSNQPQHF. In DNA, the CDR3 is TGTGCCAGCAGGTTACAGGGATATAGCAATCAGCCCCAGCATTTT.

V usage is TRBV18 and J usage is TRBJ2-1; either TRBD1 or TRBD2 may supply D (6 bases each). The CDR3 has 15 residues. Germline CDR1 reads KGHSH; CDR2 reads LQKENI. V was trimmed by 4 bases and J by 3 bases, leaving 13 bases between them. The CDR3 spells CASSHPGAFYNEQFF. DNA for the CDR3: TGTGCCAGCTCACACCCGGGGGCTTTCTACAATGAGCAGTTCTTC.

This clonotype has a handful of counts. The gene calls are TRBV25-1 and TRBJ2-3; 7 nucleotides line up with TRBD1. The CDR3 sequence is 15 residues long. The ends lost 8 bases at V and 2 bases at J; junction bases unmatched: 10. CDR1 and CDR2 from the germline V gene are MGHDK and SYGVNS. CDR3 region: CASARTGATTDTQYF. The CDR3 nucleotides read TGTGCCAGCGCGCGGACAGGCGCTACCACAGATACGCAGTATTTT.

This rearrangement joins TRBV20-1 to TRBJ2-5; D may be TRBD1 (6 bases). The CDR3 covers 14 residues. V lost 3 bases to trimming and J lost 4 bases, with 15 bases between them. Germline CDR1 is DFQATT and CDR2 is SNEGSKA (reference sequence). CDR3 DNA sequence: TGCAGTGCTAGGTACAGGGATGTTGTAGAGACCCAGTACTTC. As protein: CSARYRDVVETQYF.

This clonotype appeared a few times. V usage is TRBV5-4 and J usage is TRBJ2-1; a possible D gene is TRBD2 (6 bases). This CDR3 region has 15 residues. Trimming took off 4 bases at V and 2 bases at J, with 13 bases between the two ends. Germline V gene sequence: CDR1 SGHNT, CDR2 YYREEE (reference sequence). The CDR3 is CASSPTGSPYNEQFF. Here the CDR3 DNA reads TGTGCCAGCAGCCCGACCGGGAGCCCCTACAATGAGCAGTTCTTC.

Many counts were recorded for this clonotype. The chain's CDR3 is CSVVEAGTPMLAKNIQYF. The CDR3, as DNA: TGCAGCGTTGTGGAAGCGGGAACACCCATGCTAGCCAAAAACATTCAGTACTTC. The chain employs TRBV29-1 and TRBJ2-4; 7 bases are a match to TRBD2. V dropped 4 bases and J dropped 0; count of bases not matched to a gene: 15. Looked up from germline, CDR1 is SQVTM and CDR2 is ANQGSEA. The CDR3 loop spans 18 amino acids.

The V call is TRBV2, the J call TRBJ2-1; possible D gene TRBD2, 5 bases. Looked up from germline, CDR1 is SNHLY and CDR2 is FYNNEI. The germline V and J ends were trimmed by 0 bases and 4 bases, with 13 bases remaining between them. The CDR3 runs 16 residues. In DNA form, the CDR3 reads TGTGCCAGCAGTGAAGCGCTTCACGAGGGTTACAATGAGCAGTTCTTC. Encoded protein: CASSEALHEGYNEQFF.

This clonotype was found a few times. This chain links TRBV27 with TRBJ2-1, with 9 nucleotides matching TRBD2. CDR3 length equals 13 residues. Germline assignment: CDR1 MNHEY and CDR2 SMNVEV (reference sequence). Trimming took 5 bases from V and 12 from J; bases not matched to a gene: 8. In DNA form, the CDR3 reads TGTGCCAGCAGTCAAGGCGGGGGGGTGGGGCAGTTCTTC. Residues: CASSQGGGVGQFF.

The V and J genes are TRBV29-1 and TRBJ1-2; weak D call: TRBD1 (6 bases). The CDR3 is 12 residues long. The germline gives CDR1 SQVTM, CDR2 ANQGSEA. Trimming cost V 4 bases and J 4 bases, with 10 bases left between them. The CDR3: CSVGGGGYGYTF. The CDR3 nucleotides are TGCAGCGTTGGGGGGGGCGGCTATGGCTACACCTTC.

Points on this clonotype: An end of the junction does not agree with germline; a read error may underlie this. V usage is TRBV12-3 or TRBV12-4 and J usage is TRBJ1-1; D gene uncertain. The CDR3 is 15 amino acids. The CDR3 bases are TGTGCCAGCAGTTTTCAGGCAAACCTGAACACTGGAGCTTTCTTT. Amino acid sequence: CASSFQANLNTGAFF.